The rows below give T cell receptor beta chains drawn from one sample of a study of technical replicates of blood from a handful of donors. Produced via immunoSEQ multiplex PCR; TCRdb's table is partial and in-frame only. The data contain roughly 70,000 clones, approximately 93% of them singletons. Source material: PBMCs. Receptors were obtained from a human donor in good health. Some clones in this sample may be carry-over from other donors' samples. Both conserved end residues are part of each CDR3. D genes are given only for firm matches. Clone size appears in some rows only: once, few, many, or a class for an expanded clone.

D gene,V gene,clone size,J gene,CDR3 DNA,CDR3 protein
TRBD1,TRBV6-1,-,TRBJ2-3,TGTGCCAGTACAGGACAGGCAGGTAGCACAGATACGCAGTATTTT,CASTGQAGSTDTQYF
-,TRBV6-6,-,TRBJ1-5,TGTGCCAGCAGTCCCCCCGGGGGTTCTCGACAGCCCCAGCATTTT,CASSPPGGSRQPQHF
TRBD2,TRBV7-2,once,TRBJ2-1,TGTGCCAGCAGCCTCATCTGGGGGGGGATGAGCTCCTACAATGAGCAGTTCTTC,CASSLIWGGMSSYNEQFF
TRBD1,TRBV7-3,once,TRBJ1-1,TGTGCCAGCAGCTCAGACAGGGGGAGCGCTGAAGCTTTCTTT,CASSSDRGSAEAFF
-,TRBV7-2,-,TRBJ2-5,TGTGCCAGCAGCTCCTCGACATACGAAGAGACCCAGTACTTC,CASSSSTYEETQYF
TRBD1,TRBV30,-,TRBJ1-2,TGTGCCTGGAAGGGCGGGACAGGGCTAGGCTACACCTTC,CAWKGGTGLGYTF
-,TRBV30,-,TRBJ1-4,TGTGCATGGGGGGACAATCGGAATGAAAAACTGTTTTTT,CAWGDNRNEKLFF
TRBD2,TRBV6-1,-,TRBJ2-3,TGTGCCAGCATCCTCGGGACTAGCGGAGATACGCAGTATTTT,CASILGTSGDTQYF
TRBD1,TRBV6-5,-,TRBJ1-1,TGTGCCAGCAGTAGGGACAGGGGATTGGTGGCGGCTTTCTTT,CASSRDRGLVAAFF
TRBD1,TRBV5-1,-,TRBJ1-1,TGCGCCAGCAGCTGGGCCGGACAGGGGGGCACTGAAGCTTTCTTT,CASSWAGQGGTEAFF
TRBD2,TRBV4-2,-,TRBJ2-2,TGTGCCAGCAGCCGATACCCCCTGCTAGGACAAGCTAGCGGGAGGGACACCGGGGAGCTGTTTTTT,CASSRYPLLGQASGRDTGELFF
TRBD1,TRBV30,-,TRBJ2-7,TGTGCCTGGAGTGTAATGACAGGGGGTACCTACGAGCAGTACTTC,CAWSVMTGGTYEQYF
-,TRBV27,few,TRBJ2-3,TGTGCCAGCAGTTTACCCCCGCCGGGTACGCAGTATTTT,CASSLPPPGTQYF
-,TRBV18,-,TRBJ2-7,TGTGCCAGCTCAGCGCTCCAGGGGTCCTACGAGCAGTACTTC,CASSALQGSYEQYF
-,TRBV7-3,-,TRBJ1-1,TGTGCCAGCAGCTGGGGGCCGTCCATTACTGAAGCTTTCTTT,CASSWGPSITEAFF
-,TRBV5-8,-,TRBJ2-7,TGTGCCACCGAACAGGGCCAGGGCGCCTACGAGCAGTACTTC,CATEQGQGAYEQYF
-,TRBV10-3,-,TRBJ2-7,TGTGCCATCAGTGACAGGGGAAACGACGAGCAGTACTTC,CAISDRGNDEQYF
-,TRBV6-1,once,TRBJ1-2,TGTGCCAGCAGTGAAGTATCCGGGACAAACTATGGCTACACCTTC,CASSEVSGTNYGYTF
-,TRBV9,-,TRBJ1-3,TGTGCCAGCAGCTCGCGACCCCGGACAGATGCTGGAAACACCATATATTTT,CASSSRPRTDAGNTIYF
-,TRBV2,-,TRBJ1-4,TGTGCCAGCAGTGTAGCGGGGCCAACTAATGAAAAACTGTTTTTT,CASSVAGPTNEKLFF
-,TRBV6-5,-,TRBJ1-1,TGTGCCAGCAGTCAAAGGACAAGGAACACTGAAGCTTTCTTT,CASSQRTRNTEAFF
TRBD1,TRBV29-1,-,TRBJ1-2,TGCAGCGTCCCACAGGGGAGAAACTATGGCTACACCTTC,CSVPQGRNYGYTF
TRBD2,TRBV28,-,TRBJ2-1,TGTGCCAGCAGTTCGCGCCGCCGCGGGAGGGCCCGCGATGAGCAGTTCTTC,CASSSRRRGRARDEQFF
-,TRBV7-9,-,TRBJ2-1,TGTGCCAGCAGCTTTTCGGGGAGGAGCAATGAGCAGTTCTTC,CASSFSGRSNEQFF
-,TRBV6-1,-,TRBJ1-2,TGTGCCAGCAGTGAACTTTTGATACAGGGCAATGGCTACACCTTC,CASSELLIQGNGYTF
-,TRBV4-1,-,TRBJ1-4,TGCGCCAGCAGGTACAGGGCGGAGACTAATGAAAAACTGTTTTTT,CASRYRAETNEKLFF
-,TRBV6-5,-,TRBJ1-2,TGTGCCAGCAGCAAACAGGGTGACTATGGCTACACCTTC,CASSKQGDYGYTF
TRBD1,TRBV9,-,TRBJ2-7,TGTGCCAGCAGCGTAGGACAGGGTTCCGAGCAGTACTTC,CASSVGQGSEQYF
TRBD1,TRBV5-4,-,TRBJ1-1,TGTGCCAGCAGCTTGGGCGGAGGGGACAGGGGCTCGGGGAACACTGAAGCTTTCTTT,CASSLGGGDRGSGNTEAFF
-,TRBV5-4,-,TRBJ1-2,TGTGCCAGCAGCTTGGGACAGAGCCTTGGCTACACCTTC,CASSLGQSLGYTF
TRBD1,TRBV6-1,medium-sized,TRBJ1-6,TGTGCCAGCAGCGCCGGGACAGGGGATAATTCACCCCTCCACTTT,CASSAGTGDNSPLHF
TRBD1,TRBV6-5,-,TRBJ1-1,TGTGCCAGCAGTTACTCGACAGTCAGGGGGCTGTCTGAAGCTTTCTTT,CASSYSTVRGLSEAFF
TRBD1,TRBV11-2,-,TRBJ2-2,TGTGCCAGCGGCGCTCGACTCGGGACAGGGGGGACCGGGGAGCTGTTTTTT,CASGARLGTGGTGELFF